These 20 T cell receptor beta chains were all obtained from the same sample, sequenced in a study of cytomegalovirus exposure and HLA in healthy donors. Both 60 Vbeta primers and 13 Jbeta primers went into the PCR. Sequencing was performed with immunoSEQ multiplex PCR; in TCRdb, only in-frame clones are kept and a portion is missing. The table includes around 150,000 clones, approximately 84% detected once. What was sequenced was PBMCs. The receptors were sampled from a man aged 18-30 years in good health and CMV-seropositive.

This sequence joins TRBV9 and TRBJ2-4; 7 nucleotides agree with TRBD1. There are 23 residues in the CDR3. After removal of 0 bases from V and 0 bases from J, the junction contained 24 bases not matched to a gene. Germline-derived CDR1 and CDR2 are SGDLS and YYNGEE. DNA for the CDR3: TGTGCCAGCAGCGTAGTCAAACATATTTTCGGACAGGCGCCACGTCTAGCCAAAAACATTCAGTACTTC. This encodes CASSVVKHIFGQAPRLAKNIQYF.

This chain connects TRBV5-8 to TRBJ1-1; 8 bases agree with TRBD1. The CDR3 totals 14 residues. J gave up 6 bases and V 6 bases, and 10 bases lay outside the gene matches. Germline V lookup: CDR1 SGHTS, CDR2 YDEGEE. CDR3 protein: CASNPGQGAAEAFF. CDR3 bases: TGTGCCAGCAACCCCGGACAGGGTGCGGCTGAAGCTTTCTTT.

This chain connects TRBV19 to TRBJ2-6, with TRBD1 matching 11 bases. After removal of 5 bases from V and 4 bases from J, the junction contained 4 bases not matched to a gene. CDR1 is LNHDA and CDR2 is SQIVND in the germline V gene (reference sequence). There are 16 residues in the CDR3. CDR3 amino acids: CASSGQGATGANVLTF. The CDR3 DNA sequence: TGTGCCAGTAGTGGACAGGGGGCGACGGGGGCCAACGTCCTGACTTTC.

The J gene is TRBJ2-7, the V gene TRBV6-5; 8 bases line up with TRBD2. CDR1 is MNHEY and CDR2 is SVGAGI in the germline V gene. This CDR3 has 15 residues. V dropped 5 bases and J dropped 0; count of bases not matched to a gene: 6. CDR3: CASSVDSGSSYEQYF. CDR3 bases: TGTGCCAGCAGTGTAGACAGCGGGAGCTCCTACGAGCAGTACTTC.

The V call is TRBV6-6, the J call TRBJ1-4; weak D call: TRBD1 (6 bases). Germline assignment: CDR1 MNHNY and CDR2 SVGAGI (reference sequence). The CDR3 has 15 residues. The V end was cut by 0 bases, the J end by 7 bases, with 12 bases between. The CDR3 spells CASSYSGGQGEKLFF. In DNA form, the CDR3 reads TGTGCCAGCAGTTACTCGGGGGGGCAGGGTGAAAAACTGTTTTTT.

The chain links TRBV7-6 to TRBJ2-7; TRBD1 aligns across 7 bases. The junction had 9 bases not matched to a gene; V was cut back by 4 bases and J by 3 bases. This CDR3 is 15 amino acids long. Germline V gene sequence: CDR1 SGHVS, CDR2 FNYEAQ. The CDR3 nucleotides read TGTGCCAGCAGCTCCGGGACAGCTAGAATCTACGAGCAGTACTTC. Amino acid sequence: CASSSGTARIYEQYF.

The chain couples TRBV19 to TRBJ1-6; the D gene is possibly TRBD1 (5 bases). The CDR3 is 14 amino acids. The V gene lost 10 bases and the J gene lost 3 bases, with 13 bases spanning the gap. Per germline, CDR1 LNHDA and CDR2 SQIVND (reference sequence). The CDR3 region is CATSLDSYNSPLHF. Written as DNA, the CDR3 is TGTGCCACCTCACTTGACAGCTATAATTCACCCCTCCACTTT.

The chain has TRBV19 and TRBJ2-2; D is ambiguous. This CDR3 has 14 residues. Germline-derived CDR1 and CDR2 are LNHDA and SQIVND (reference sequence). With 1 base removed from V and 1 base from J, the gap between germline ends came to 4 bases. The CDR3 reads CASSIAWNTGELFF. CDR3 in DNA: TGTGCCAGTAGTATAGCATGGAACACCGGGGAGCTGTTTTTT.

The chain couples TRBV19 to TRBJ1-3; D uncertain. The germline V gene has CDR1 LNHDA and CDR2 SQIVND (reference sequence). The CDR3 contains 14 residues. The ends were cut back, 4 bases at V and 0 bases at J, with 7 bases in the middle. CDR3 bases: TGTGCCAGTAGTACCTCCCGCTCTGGAAACACCATATATTTT. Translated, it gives CASSTSRSGNTIYF. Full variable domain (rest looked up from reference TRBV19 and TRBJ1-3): DGGITQSPKYLFRKEGQNVTLSCEQNLNHDAMYWYRQDPGQGLRLIYYSQIVNDFQKGDIAEGYSVSREKKESFPLTVTSAQKNPTAFYLCASSTSRSGNTIYFGEGSWLTVV.

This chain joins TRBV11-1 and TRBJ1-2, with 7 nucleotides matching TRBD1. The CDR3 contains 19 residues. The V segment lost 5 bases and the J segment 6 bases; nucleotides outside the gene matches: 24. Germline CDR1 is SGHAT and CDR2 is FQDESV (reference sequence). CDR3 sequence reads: CASSQTTPGRFTGEDGYTF. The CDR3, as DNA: TGTGCCAGCAGCCAAACGACCCCGGGCCGATTTACAGGGGAAGATGGCTACACCTTC.

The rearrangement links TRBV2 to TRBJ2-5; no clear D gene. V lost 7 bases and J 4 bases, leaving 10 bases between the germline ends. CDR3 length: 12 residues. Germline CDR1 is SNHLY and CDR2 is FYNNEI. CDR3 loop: CASTKASETQYF. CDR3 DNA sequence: TGTGCCAGCACTAAAGCCTCAGAGACCCAGTACTTC.

The CDR3 sequence is CASSPYASEEQFF. The CDR3 nucleotides read TGTGCCAGCAGCCCATACGCCTCGGAGGAGCAGTTCTTC. The J gene is TRBJ2-1, the V gene TRBV11-3; D gene ambiguous. CDR1 and CDR2 from the germline V gene are SGHNT and YENEEA. Deletions cut 5 bases from V and 10 bases from J, with 15 bases between. The CDR3 is 13 residues long.

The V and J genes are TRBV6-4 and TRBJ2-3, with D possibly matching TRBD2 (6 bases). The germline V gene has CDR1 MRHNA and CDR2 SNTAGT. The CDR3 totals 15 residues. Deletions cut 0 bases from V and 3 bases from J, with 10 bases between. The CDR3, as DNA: TGTGCCAGCAGTGACTCAAATGGGGGGACAGATACGCAGTATTTT. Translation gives CASSDSNGGTDTQYF.

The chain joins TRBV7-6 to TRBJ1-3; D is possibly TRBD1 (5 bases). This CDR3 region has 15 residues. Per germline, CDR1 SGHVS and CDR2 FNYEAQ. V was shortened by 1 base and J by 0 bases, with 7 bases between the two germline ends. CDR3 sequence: CASSLDRFSGNTIYF. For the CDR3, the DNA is TGTGCCAGCAGCTTAGACAGGTTCTCTGGAAACACCATATATTTT.

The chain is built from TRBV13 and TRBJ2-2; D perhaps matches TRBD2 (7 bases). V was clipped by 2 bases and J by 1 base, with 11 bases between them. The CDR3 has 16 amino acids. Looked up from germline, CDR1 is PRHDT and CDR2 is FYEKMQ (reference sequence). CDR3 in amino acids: CASSLWGGRNTGELFF. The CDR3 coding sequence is TGTGCCAGCAGCTTATGGGGGGGCAGGAACACCGGGGAGCTGTTTTTT.

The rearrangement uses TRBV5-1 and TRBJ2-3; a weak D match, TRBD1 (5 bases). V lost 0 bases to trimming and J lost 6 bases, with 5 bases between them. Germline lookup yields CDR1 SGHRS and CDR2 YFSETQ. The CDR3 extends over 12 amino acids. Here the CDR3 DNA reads TGCGCCAGCAGCTTGGACAGGGATACGCAGTATTTT. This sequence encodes CASSLDRDTQYF.

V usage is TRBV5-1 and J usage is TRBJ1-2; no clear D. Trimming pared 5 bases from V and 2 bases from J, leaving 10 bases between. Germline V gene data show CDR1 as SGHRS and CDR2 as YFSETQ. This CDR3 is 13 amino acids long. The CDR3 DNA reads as TGCGCCAGCAGTGCGACGGGGAACTATGGCTACACCTTC. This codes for CASSATGNYGYTF.

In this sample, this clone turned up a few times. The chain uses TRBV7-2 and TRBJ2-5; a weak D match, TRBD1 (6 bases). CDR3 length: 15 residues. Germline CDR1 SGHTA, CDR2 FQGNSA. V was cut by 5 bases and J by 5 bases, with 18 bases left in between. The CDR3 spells CASSLRDKRMETQYF. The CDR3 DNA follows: TGTGCCAGCAGCCTCCGGGACAAAAGAATGGAGACCCAGTACTTC.

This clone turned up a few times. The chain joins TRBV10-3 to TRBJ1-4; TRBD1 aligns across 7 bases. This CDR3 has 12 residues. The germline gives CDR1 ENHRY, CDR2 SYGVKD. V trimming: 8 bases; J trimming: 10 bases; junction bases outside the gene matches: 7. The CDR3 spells CAISDQGGKLFF. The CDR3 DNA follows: TGTGCCATCTCCGATCAGGGGGGAAAACTGTTTTTT.

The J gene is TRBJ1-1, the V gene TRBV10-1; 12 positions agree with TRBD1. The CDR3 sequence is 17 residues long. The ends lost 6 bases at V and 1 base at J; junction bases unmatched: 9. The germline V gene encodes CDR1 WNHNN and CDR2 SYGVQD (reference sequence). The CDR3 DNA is TGCGCCAGCAGCCCCGGGACAGGGGGCGCTCAGAACACTGAAGCTTTCTTT. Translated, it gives CASSPGTGGAQNTEAFF.